This T cell receptor (beta chain) was identified during a study of Graves' ophthalmopathy and Graves' hyperthyroidism. In germline, CDR1 is GTSNPN, CDR2 SVGIG (reference sequence). The V and J ends lost 2 bases and 2 bases, in that order; junction bases with no gene match: 10. The CDR3 loop spans 18 amino acids. Beta-chain TCR CDR3 regions were amplified from RNA transcripts. Second-round multiplex PCR came after first-round RT-PCR with HTBI primers. TCRdb independently ran MiXCR on the multiplex PCR reads; one entry per CDR3 protein. The table shows under 250,000 distinct CDR3 sequences, with under 30% occurring only once. This clonotype was seen ten or more times.

This chain connects TRBV30 to TRBJ1-5; 12 nucleotides line up with TRBD1. The material sequenced was peripheral blood. The source is a man aged 45-65 years with Graves' ophthalmopathy. The CDR3 sequence is CAWSPLPGTGGGNQPQHF. CDR3 DNA sequence: TGTGCCTGGAGTCCCCTCCCGGGGACAGGGGGCGGCAATCAGCCCCAGCATTTT.